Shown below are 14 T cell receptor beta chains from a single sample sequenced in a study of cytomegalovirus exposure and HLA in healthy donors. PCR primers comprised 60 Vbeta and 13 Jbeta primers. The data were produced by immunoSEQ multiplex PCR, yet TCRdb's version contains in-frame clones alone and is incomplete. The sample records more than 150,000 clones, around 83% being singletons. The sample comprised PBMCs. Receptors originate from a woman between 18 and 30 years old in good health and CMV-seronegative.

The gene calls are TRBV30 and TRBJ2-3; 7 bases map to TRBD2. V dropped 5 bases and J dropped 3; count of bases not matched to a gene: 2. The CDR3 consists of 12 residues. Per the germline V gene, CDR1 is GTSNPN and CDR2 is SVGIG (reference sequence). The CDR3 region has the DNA TGTGCCTGGGCTAGCGGTACAGATACGCAGTATTTT. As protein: CAWASGTDTQYF.

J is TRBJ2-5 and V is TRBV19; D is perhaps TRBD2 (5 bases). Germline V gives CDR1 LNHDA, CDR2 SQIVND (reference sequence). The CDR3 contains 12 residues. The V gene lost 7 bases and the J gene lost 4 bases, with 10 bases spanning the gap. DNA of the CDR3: TGTGCCAGTACTAGCTCCGGAGAGACCCAGTACTTC. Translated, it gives CASTSSGETQYF.

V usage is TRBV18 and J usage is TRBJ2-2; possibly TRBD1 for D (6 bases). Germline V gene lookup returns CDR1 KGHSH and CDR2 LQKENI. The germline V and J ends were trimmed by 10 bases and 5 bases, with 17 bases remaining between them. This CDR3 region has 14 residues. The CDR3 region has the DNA TGTGCCACCGCGACCCGGGACATTACCGGGGAGCTGTTTTTT. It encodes CATATRDITGELFF. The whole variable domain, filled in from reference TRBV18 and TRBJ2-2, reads NAGVMQNPRHLVRRRGQEARLRCSPMKGHSHVYWYRQLPEEGLKFMVYLQKENIIDESGMPKERFSAEFPKEGPSILRIQQVVRGDSAAYFCATATRDITGELFFGEGSRLTVL.

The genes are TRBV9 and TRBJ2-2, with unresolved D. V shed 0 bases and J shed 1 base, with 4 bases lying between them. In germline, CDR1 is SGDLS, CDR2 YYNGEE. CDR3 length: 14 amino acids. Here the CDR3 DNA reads TGTGCCAGCAGCGTAGGAGGGAACACCGGGGAGCTGTTTTTT. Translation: CASSVGGNTGELFF.

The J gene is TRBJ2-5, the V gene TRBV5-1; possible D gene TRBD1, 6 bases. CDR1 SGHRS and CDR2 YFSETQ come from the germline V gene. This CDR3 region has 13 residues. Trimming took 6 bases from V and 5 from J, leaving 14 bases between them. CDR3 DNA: TGCGCCAGCAAGGAGACAGGTCCCGAGACCCAGTACTTC. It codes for CASKETGPETQYF.

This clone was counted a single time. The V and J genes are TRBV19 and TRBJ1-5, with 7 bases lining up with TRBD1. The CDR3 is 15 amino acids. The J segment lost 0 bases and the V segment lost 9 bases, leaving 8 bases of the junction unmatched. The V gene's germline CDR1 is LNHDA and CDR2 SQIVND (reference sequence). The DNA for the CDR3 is TGTGCCAGCCATCCAGGGGGAAATAGCAATCAGCCCCAGCATTTT. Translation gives CASHPGGNSNQPQHF.

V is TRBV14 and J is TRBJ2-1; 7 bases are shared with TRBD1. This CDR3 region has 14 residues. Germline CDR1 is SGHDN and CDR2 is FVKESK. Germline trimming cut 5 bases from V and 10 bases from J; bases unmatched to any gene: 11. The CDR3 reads CASSSGQVDLEQFF. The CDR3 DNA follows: TGTGCCAGCAGCTCAGGACAGGTCGATTTGGAGCAGTTCTTC.

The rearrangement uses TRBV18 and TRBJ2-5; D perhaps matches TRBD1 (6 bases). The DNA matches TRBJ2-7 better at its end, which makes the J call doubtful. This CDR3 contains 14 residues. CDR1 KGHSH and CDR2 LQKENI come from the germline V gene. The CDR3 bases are TGTGCCAGCTCAGGGGCGACAGGTTGGATCGAGCAGTACTTC. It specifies CASSGATGWIEQYF.

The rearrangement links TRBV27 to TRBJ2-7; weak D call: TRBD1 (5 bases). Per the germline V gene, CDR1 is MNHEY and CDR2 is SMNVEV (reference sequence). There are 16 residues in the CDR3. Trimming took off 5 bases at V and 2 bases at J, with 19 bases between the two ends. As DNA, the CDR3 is TGTGCCAGCAGTGTACAGGACGGACCAAGGACCTACGAGCAGTACTTC. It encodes CASSVQDGPRTYEQYF.

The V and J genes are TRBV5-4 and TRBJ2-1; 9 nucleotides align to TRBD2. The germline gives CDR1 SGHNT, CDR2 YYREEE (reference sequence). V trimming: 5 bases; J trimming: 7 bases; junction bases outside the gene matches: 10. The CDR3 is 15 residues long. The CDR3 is CASSLAGVPQNEQFF. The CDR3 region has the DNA TGTGCCAGCAGTTTAGCGGGAGTTCCCCAAAATGAGCAGTTCTTC.

CDR3 in DNA: TGTGCCAGCAGTGAGCCCCAGGATTACGAGAACACTGAAGCTTTCTTT. It translates to CASSEPQDYENTEAFF. V gene TRBV2 combines with J gene TRBJ1-1; no clear D gene. Germline V CDR1 and CDR2: SNHLY, FYNNEI. With 3 bases removed from V and 1 base from J, the gap between germline ends came to 15 bases. The CDR3 loop spans 16 amino acids.

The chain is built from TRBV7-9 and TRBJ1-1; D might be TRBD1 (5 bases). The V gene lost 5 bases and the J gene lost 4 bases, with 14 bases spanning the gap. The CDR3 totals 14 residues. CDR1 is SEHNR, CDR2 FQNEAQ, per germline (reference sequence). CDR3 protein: CASSLGRGGTEAFF. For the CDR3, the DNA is TGTGCCAGCAGCCTCGGGAGGGGCGGCACTGAAGCTTTCTTT.

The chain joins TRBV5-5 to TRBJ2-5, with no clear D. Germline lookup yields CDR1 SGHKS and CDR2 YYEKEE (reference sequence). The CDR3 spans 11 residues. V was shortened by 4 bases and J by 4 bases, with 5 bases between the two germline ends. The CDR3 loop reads CASSRSETQYF. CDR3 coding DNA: TGTGCCAGCAGCCGTTCAGAGACCCAGTACTTC.

This chain's CDR3 is CASSSLRRGEEQYF. CDR3 sequence (DNA): TGTGCCAGCAGTTCACTCCGGCGGGGCGAGGAGCAGTACTTC. The rearrangement uses TRBV7-9 and TRBJ2-7; a weak D match, TRBD2 (6 bases). The CDR3 has 14 residues. Trimming stripped 6 bases from V and 7 bases from J, with 19 bases between. Germline loops: CDR1 SEHNR, CDR2 FQNEAQ (reference sequence).